The 14 T cell receptor beta chains given below trace back to one sample, sequenced in a study of graft-versus-host responses after intestinal transplantation. Clones were sequenced by immunoSEQ multiplex PCR, and TCRdb holds only the in-frame ones, with some missing. The sample yields approximately 80,000 clones, roughly 89% seen once. Their target antigens are unknown. Sequenced material: unstimulated CD4+ T cells sorted from spleen or lymph node cells, taken before intestinal transplant. These receptor sequences come from a human donor who received an intestinal transplant.

The chain joins TRBV6-5 to TRBJ2-3; a weak D match, TRBD2 (6 bases). Germline V CDR1 and CDR2: MNHEY, SVGAGI. The CDR3 has 14 amino acids. Deletions cut 10 bases from V and 0 bases from J, with 14 bases between. In nucleotides, the CDR3 is TGTGCCACAGCGGGTGTGGGTAGCACAGATACGCAGTATTTT. It codes for CATAGVGSTDTQYF.

The chain has TRBV28 and TRBJ2-1; D is possibly TRBD1 (5 bases). This CDR3 spans 14 amino acids. CDR1 is MDHEN, CDR2 SYDVKM, per germline. V gave up 6 bases and J gave up 1 base, with 10 bases separating them. In nucleotides, the CDR3 is TGTGCCAGCAGAGGCAGGGTATCCTACAATGAGCAGTTCTTC. Residues: CASRGRVSYNEQFF.

The CDR3 nucleotides read TGTGCCAGCAGTTCCTACAGGGGGTTGACCATAGATACGCAGTATTTT. This translates into CASSSYRGLTIDTQYF. This chain uses TRBV27 with TRBJ2-3, with 8 nucleotides matching TRBD1. Germline CDR1 reads MNHEY; CDR2 reads SMNVEV (reference sequence). With V trimmed by 4 bases and J by 5 bases, 11 bases remained unmatched. The CDR3 extends over 16 amino acids.

This clone is a singleton in its sample. The chain has TRBV18 and TRBJ1-1, with TRBD1 matching 8 bases. Trimming cost V 5 bases and J 6 bases; bases outside gene matches: 8. CDR3 length: 14 residues. The V gene's germline CDR1 is KGHSH and CDR2 LQKENI. The CDR3 is CASSKDRVLSEAFF. The CDR3 DNA follows: TGTGCCAGCTCAAAGGACAGGGTCCTCTCTGAAGCTTTCTTT.

V gene TRBV2 combines with J gene TRBJ2-7; 7 bases match TRBD1. V lost 5 bases to trimming and J lost 5 bases; unmatched junction nucleotides: 9. Germline V lookup: CDR1 SNHLY, CDR2 FYNNEI. This CDR3 region has 14 residues. The CDR3 DNA reads as TGTGCCAGCAGTTCCGACAGGGTCTTAGACGAGCAGTACTTC. As protein: CASSSDRVLDEQYF.

This clone appeared a few times. The sample carries other DNA sequences with the same CDR3. The genes are TRBV7-2 and TRBJ2-1, with D possibly TRBD2 on 6 matching bases. CDR3 length: 15 residues. Germline V gene lookup returns CDR1 SGHTA and CDR2 FQGNSA. V was pared by 1 base and J by 0 bases, with 7 bases between. The CDR3 region has the DNA TGTGCCAGCAGCTTAGTCGGGGGCTCCTACAATGAGCAGTTCTTC. This gives the protein CASSLVGGSYNEQFF.

J is TRBJ1-2 and V is TRBV28, with 7 positions matching TRBD1. V was clipped by 5 bases and J by 5 bases; unmatched bases: 11. This CDR3 has 15 residues. Germline V lookup: CDR1 MDHEN, CDR2 SYDVKM. The CDR3 loop reads CASSHLTGAEYGYTF. CDR3 coding DNA: TGTGCCAGCAGTCATTTAACAGGGGCCGAATATGGCTACACCTTC.

The chain combines TRBV5-6 with TRBJ2-2; TRBD2 might be the D (6 bases). Trimming left V 6 bases short and J 2 bases short, with 11 bases between. CDR3 length equals 14 residues. CDR1 SGHDT and CDR2 YYEEEE come from the germline V gene. The CDR3: CASISGVNTGELFF. CDR3 coding DNA: TGTGCCAGCATTAGCGGAGTCAACACCGGGGAGCTGTTTTTT.

V and J are TRBV28 and TRBJ1-4; the match to TRBD1 covers 8 bases. Germline V CDR1 and CDR2: MDHEN, SYDVKM. The CDR3 spans 18 residues. With 5 bases clipped from V and 9 bases from J, the junction kept 20 bases outside the gene matches. Here the CDR3 reads CASSPALLSQGVGKKLFF. The CDR3 DNA follows: TGTGCCAGCAGTCCGGCCCTCTTATCACAGGGGGTGGGGAAAAAACTGTTTTTT. The entire variable domain, with the rest obtained from reference TRBV28 and TRBJ1-4, is as follows: DVKVTQSSRYLVKRTGEKVFLECVQDMDHENMFWYRQDPGLGLRLIYFSYDVKMKEKGDIPEGYSVSREKKERFSLILESASTNQTSMYLCASSPALLSQGVGKKLFFGSGTQLSVL.

The chain has TRBV5-1 and TRBJ2-5, with a tentative D call TRBD2 (6 bases). This CDR3 has 15 residues. V lost 0 bases to trimming and J lost 7 bases, with 16 bases between them. Germline V gene lookup returns CDR1 SGHRS and CDR2 YFSETQ. This CDR3 is CASSLEDYLPGTQYF. CDR3 coding DNA: TGCGCCAGCAGCTTGGAGGACTACCTCCCGGGGACCCAGTACTTC. The variable domain in full, with the rest retrieved from reference TRBV5-1 and TRBJ2-5, is KAGVTQTPRYLIKTRGQQVTLSCSPISGHRSVSWYQQTPGQGLQFLFEYFSETQRNKGNFPGRFSGRQFSNSRSEMNVSTLELGDSALYLCASSLEDYLPGTQYFGPGTRLLVL.

This chain joins TRBV6-1 and TRBJ1-2, with 7 bases lining up with TRBD1. J was trimmed by 2 bases and V by 11 bases; bases with no gene match: 14. CDR3 length: 15 residues. In germline, CDR1 is MNHNS, CDR2 SASEGT. The CDR3 reads CAVRRTGVTNYGYTF. The CDR3 DNA sequence: TGTGCCGTCAGGAGGACAGGCGTCACCAACTATGGCTACACCTTC.

The chain is built from TRBV5-6 and TRBJ1-1, with D uncertain. With 4 bases removed from V and 3 bases from J, the gap between germline ends came to 19 bases. In germline, CDR1 is SGHDT, CDR2 YYEEEE. The CDR3 runs to 16 residues. The CDR3 DNA follows: TGTGCCAGCAGCATACCGGGTCAAAGACGGGACACTGAAGCTTTCTTT. It translates to CASSIPGQRRDTEAFF.

The V gene is TRBV2, the J gene TRBJ1-4; no firm D call. Trimming left V 4 bases short and J 5 bases short, with 11 bases between. Germline CDR1 and CDR2: SNHLY and FYNNEI. The CDR3 is 14 residues long. Written as DNA, the CDR3 is TGTGCCAGCAGTGCCCGGGTGGAAAATGAAAAACTGTTTTTT. It encodes CASSARVENEKLFF.

CDR3 sequence reads: CASSLDLASYEQYF. For the CDR3, the DNA is TGTGCCAGCAGCTTAGATCTAGCCTCCTACGAGCAGTACTTC. V usage is TRBV11-2 and J usage is TRBJ2-7; perhaps TRBD2 as D (5 bases). Germline V gives CDR1 SGHAT, CDR2 FQNNGV. Trimming removed 0 bases from V and 0 bases from J, with 6 bases in between. The CDR3 totals 14 residues.